This T cell receptor beta chain was identified in a study of T cells after yellow fever vaccination. This clonotype appeared many times. TCRdb used MiXCR to reprocess the 5' RACE reads, holding one entry per CDR3 protein. The sample carries 250,000 or so distinct CDR3 sequences, 3.6% recorded once. Trimming took 7 bases from V and 4 from J, leaving 19 bases between them. This CDR3 contains 15 residues. CDR1 and CDR2 (germline): SGHDN, FVKESK. The sequence derives from a young man who received the YFV17D yellow fever vaccine. The chain links TRBV14 to TRBJ1-1; D might be TRBD1 (6 bases). Sequencing was performed on PBMCs, taken 15 days after the yellow fever booster vaccination. Written as DNA, the CDR3 is TGTGCCAGCACCTTAGCCCAGGGGCTGGGCACTGAAGCTTTCTTT. Translated: CASTLAQGLGTEAFF.